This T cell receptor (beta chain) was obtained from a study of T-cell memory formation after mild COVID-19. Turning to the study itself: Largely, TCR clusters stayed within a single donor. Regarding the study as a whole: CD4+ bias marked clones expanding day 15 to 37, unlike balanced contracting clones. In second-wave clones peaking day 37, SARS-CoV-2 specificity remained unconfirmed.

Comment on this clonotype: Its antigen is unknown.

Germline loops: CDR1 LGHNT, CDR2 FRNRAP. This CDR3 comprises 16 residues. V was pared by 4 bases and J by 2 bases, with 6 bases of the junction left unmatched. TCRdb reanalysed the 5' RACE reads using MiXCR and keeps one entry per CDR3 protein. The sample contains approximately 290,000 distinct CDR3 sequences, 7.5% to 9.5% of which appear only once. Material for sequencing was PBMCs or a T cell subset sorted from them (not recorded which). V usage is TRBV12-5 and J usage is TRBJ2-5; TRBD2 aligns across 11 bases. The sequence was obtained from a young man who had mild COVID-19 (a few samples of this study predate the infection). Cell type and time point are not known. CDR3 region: CASGWGTSGGQETQYF. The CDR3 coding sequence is TGTGCTAGTGGTTGGGGGACTAGCGGTGGACAAGAGACCCAGTACTTC.